Presented here are 25 T cell receptor beta chains from one specimen sequenced in a study of PD-1 blockade in classical Hodgkin lymphoma. Clones were read by immunoSEQ multiplex PCR, and TCRdb kept only the in-frame ones, dropping some. Of tens of thousands of clones listed, about 90% were seen once; the top ten hold approximately 10%. The time point is: cycle 4 day 1 (C4D1), after 5 to 7 weeks of nivolumab. No patient escaped relapse after autologous stem cell transplantation, and brentuximab vedotin exposure varied. Sample: peripheral blood mononuclear cells (PBMCs), taken before the fourth cycle of nivolumab. The receptor set was obtained from a human donor with classical Hodgkin lymphoma.

This rearrangement joins TRBV7-6 to TRBJ1-1; D is uncertain. Germline V gene lookup returns CDR1 SGHVS and CDR2 FNYEAQ. With 2 bases removed from V and 3 bases from J, the gap between germline ends came to 7 bases. The CDR3 runs 13 residues. CDR3 sequence reads: CASSLRADTEAFF. CDR3 coding DNA: TGTGCCAGCAGCTTACGGGCGGACACTGAAGCTTTCTTT.

The CDR3 loop is CASSAGGGELFF. The DNA of the CDR3 is TGTGCCAGTAGTGCGGGGGGTGGGGAGCTGTTTTTT. The chain combines TRBV19 with TRBJ2-2; 8 nucleotides match TRBD2. This CDR3 is built from 12 residues. V lost 5 bases to trimming and J lost 8 bases; unmatched junction nucleotides: 1. The germline V gene has CDR1 LNHDA and CDR2 SQIVND (reference sequence). Combining the CDR3 with reference TRBV19 and TRBJ2-2 gives the whole variable domain DGGITQSPKYLFRKEGQNVTLSCEQNLNHDAMYWYRQDPGQGLRLIYYSQIVNDFQKGDIAEGYSVSREKKESFPLTVTSAQKNPTAFYLCASSAGGGELFFGEGSRLTVL.

The chain links TRBV19 to TRBJ1-3; D uncertain. The CDR3 totals 15 residues. Per the germline V gene, CDR1 is LNHDA and CDR2 is SQIVND (reference sequence). The V end lost 3 bases, the J end lost 1 base, and 10 bases lay between the germline ends. The CDR3 DNA is TGTGCCAGTAGTATCCTAACAGCATCTGGAAACACCATATATTTT. Protein: CASSILTASGNTIYF.

The chain employs TRBV27 and TRBJ1-2; no clear D. CDR1 and CDR2 from the germline V gene are MNHEY and SMNVEV (reference sequence). This CDR3 spans 14 amino acids. The V end lost 2 bases, the J end lost 7 bases, and 14 bases lay between the germline ends. The CDR3, as DNA: TGTGCCAGCAGTTTAGCCACAGATACGGGTGGCTACACCTTC. Protein: CASSLATDTGGYTF.

The gene calls are TRBV11-2 and TRBJ2-5; 14 bases align to TRBD2. The CDR3 totals 16 residues. J lost 1 base, V lost 6 bases, and 4 bases had no gene match. The germline V gene has CDR1 SGHAT and CDR2 FQNNGV. This CDR3 reads CASSRLAGGGQETQYF. The CDR3 DNA reads as TGTGCCAGCAGTAGACTAGCGGGGGGGGGCCAAGAGACCCAGTACTTC.

The J gene is TRBJ1-1, the V gene TRBV5-4; tentative D call: TRBD1 (6 bases). The CDR3 runs to 13 residues. CDR1 is SGHNT, CDR2 YYREEE, per germline (reference sequence). The ends were cut back, 0 bases at V and 8 bases at J, with 11 bases in the middle. The CDR3 here is CASSLGSDREAFF. The CDR3 DNA reads as TGTGCCAGCAGCTTGGGTTCGGACAGAGAAGCTTTCTTT.

A single count supports this clone. This CDR3 is CASSFGFANEQFF. The CDR3 DNA reads TGTGCCAGCAGTTTTGGCTTCGCCAATGAGCAGTTCTTC. The chain joins TRBV25-1 to TRBJ2-1; the D is unclear. Deletions cut 5 bases from V and 6 bases from J, with 11 bases between. The germline CDR1 and CDR2 sequences are MGHDK and SYGVNS. This CDR3 comprises 13 residues.

The genes are TRBV6-5 and TRBJ1-2; possibly TRBD1 for D (5 bases). The CDR3 covers 13 residues. Trimming pared 10 bases from V and 2 bases from J, leaving 14 bases between. Per the germline V gene, CDR1 is MNHEY and CDR2 is SVGAGI. CDR3 nucleotides: TGTGCCACCACCAGACAGATCAACTATGGCTACACCTTC. Protein product: CATTRQINYGYTF.

The chain has TRBV18 and TRBJ2-5, with a weak D call TRBD2 (5 bases). Germline V gene lookup returns CDR1 KGHSH and CDR2 LQKENI. The CDR3 consists of 16 residues. V was cut by 6 bases and J by 5 bases, with 22 bases left in between. CDR3 amino acids: CASSPVWRVEEETQYF. The CDR3 region has the DNA TGTGCCAGCTCCCCGGTTTGGCGGGTGGAAGAGGAGACCCAGTACTTC.

The J gene is TRBJ2-7, the V gene TRBV6-6; 10 bases are shared with TRBD1. This CDR3 has 14 amino acids. The germline gives CDR1 MNHNY, CDR2 SVGAGI (reference sequence). V was clipped by 4 bases and J by 2 bases; unmatched bases: 2. For the CDR3, the DNA is TGTGCCAGCAGTTCTGGACAGGGGGCCTACGAGCAGTACTTC. This codes for CASSSGQGAYEQYF.

The V and J genes are TRBV6-5 and TRBJ1-1; D remains unclear. V was cut by 0 bases and J by 1 base, with 3 bases left in between. The CDR3 is 13 residues long. Germline V lookup: CDR1 MNHEY, CDR2 SVGAGI. CDR3 sequence: CASSYSENTEAFF. DNA of the CDR3: TGTGCCAGCAGTTACTCGGAGAACACTGAAGCTTTCTTT.

This clone was found a few times. CDR3 amino acids: CASSSIRQEGYTF. The CDR3 DNA reads TGCGCCAGCAGCTCTATCCGCCAGGAGGGCTACACCTTC. This chain links TRBV5-1 with TRBJ1-2; D remains unclear. The ends were cut back, 3 bases at V and 8 bases at J, with 14 bases in the middle. There are 13 residues in the CDR3. Germline values: CDR1 SGHRS, CDR2 YFSETQ.

CDR3 loop: CASSYILAESYNEQFF. The CDR3 DNA reads as TGTGCCAGCAGTTACATTCTAGCGGAATCCTACAATGAGCAGTTCTTC. The chain links TRBV6-5 to TRBJ2-1; 7 bases are shared with TRBD2. The V and J ends lost 2 bases and 1 base, in that order; junction bases with no gene match: 5. The CDR3 length is 16 residues. The germline CDR1 and CDR2 sequences are MNHEY and SVGAGI.

The chain links TRBV5-1 to TRBJ1-1; the match to TRBD1 covers 7 bases. The CDR3 loop spans 15 amino acids. Losses at the gene ends were 3 bases for V and 0 bases for J; bases not matched to a gene: 5. Germline V gene data show CDR1 as SGHRS and CDR2 as YFSETQ. CDR3 region: CASSSGGQLNTEAFF. Here the CDR3 DNA reads TGCGCCAGCAGCTCAGGGGGACAGCTGAACACTGAAGCTTTCTTT.

The chain is built from TRBV7-9 and TRBJ2-1; tentative D call: TRBD2 (6 bases). The germline gives CDR1 SEHNR, CDR2 FQNEAQ (reference sequence). The CDR3 contains 13 residues. V lost 4 bases to trimming and J lost 6 bases, with 10 bases between them. The CDR3 nucleotides read TGTGCCAGCAGCTGGCGGGGTCTCAATGAGCAGTTCTTC. Its translation is CASSWRGLNEQFF.

The chain employs TRBV14 and TRBJ1-6; no clear D gene. V was trimmed by 2 bases and J by 0 bases, leaving 2 bases between them. This CDR3 is built from 14 residues. CDR1 SGHDN and CDR2 FVKESK come from the germline V gene. CDR3 in amino acids: CASSQSSYNSPLHF. The CDR3 DNA is TGTGCCAGCAGCCAAAGCTCCTATAATTCACCCCTCCACTTT.

The chain couples TRBV7-8 to TRBJ1-5; possible D gene TRBD1, 5 bases. V lost 5 bases and J 7 bases, leaving 15 bases between the germline ends. In germline, CDR1 is SGHVS, CDR2 FQNEAQ. The length of the CDR3 is 14 residues. This CDR3 reads CASSPQGIRQPQHF. The CDR3 nucleotides read TGTGCCAGCAGCCCCCAGGGAATCCGCCAGCCCCAGCATTTT.

The chain employs TRBV4-1 and TRBJ1-2; D is undetermined. The CDR3 consists of 15 residues. Germline CDR1 reads MGHRA; CDR2 reads YSYEKL. V shed 0 bases and J shed 5 bases, with 13 bases lying between them. CDR3 sequence (DNA): TGCGCCAGCAGCCAAGAAAGGAGGAATATATATGGCTACACCTTC. It specifies CASSQERRNIYGYTF.

The table lists this clone with a count of one. The chain employs TRBV7-8 and TRBJ1-1; D not resolved. The CDR3 spans 14 residues. In germline, CDR1 is SGHVS, CDR2 FQNEAQ. The ends were cut back, 0 bases at V and 7 bases at J, with 12 bases in the middle. The CDR3 reads CASSLAVPAIEAFF. As DNA, the CDR3 is TGTGCCAGCAGCTTAGCGGTCCCAGCGATTGAAGCTTTCTTT.

The CDR3 DNA reads as TGTGCCAGCTCACAGACAGGGGAGTACTTAGGGCAGTACTTC. This encodes CASSQTGEYLGQYF. The rearrangement uses TRBV18 and TRBJ2-7; 8 nucleotides match TRBD1. V lost 4 bases and J lost 9; bases outside the gene matches: 11. Germline V gene lookup returns CDR1 KGHSH and CDR2 LQKENI. CDR3 length: 14 amino acids.

Concerning this clone: This sample also contains other DNA sequences that code for the same CDR3. The J gene is TRBJ1-6, the V gene TRBV5-1; no reliable D call. V was clipped by 2 bases and J by 7 bases, with 7 bases between them. This CDR3 is 13 amino acids long. Germline V lookup: CDR1 SGHRS, CDR2 YFSETQ. CDR3 sequence: CASSLEGNSPLHF. The DNA of the CDR3 is TGCGCCAGCAGCTTAGAAGGGAATTCACCCCTCCACTTT.

The rearrangement links TRBV5-1 to TRBJ1-2, with 10 bases aligning to TRBD1. The CDR3 is 16 residues long. Losses at the gene ends were 1 base for V and 7 bases for J; bases not matched to a gene: 10. Germline V gives CDR1 SGHRS, CDR2 YFSETQ. DNA for the CDR3: TGCGCCAGCAGCTTGACCCGGACAGGGGGGGTCGGTGGCTACACCTTC. It is translated as CASSLTRTGGVGGYTF.

The rearrangement joins TRBV5-6 to TRBJ2-6; D ambiguous. Germline V gives CDR1 SGHDT, CDR2 YYEEEE. Trimming pared 0 bases from V and 2 bases from J, leaving 9 bases between. CDR3 length equals 16 residues. The CDR3 bases are TGTGCCAGCAGCTTGGCCGGGTTAACTGGGGCCAACGTCCTGACTTTC. Its protein product is CASSLAGLTGANVLTF.

The gene calls are TRBV28 and TRBJ2-2; 8 nucleotides line up with TRBD1. The CDR3 has 16 amino acids. J lost 6 bases, V lost 3 bases, and 9 bases had no gene match. CDR1 is MDHEN and CDR2 is SYDVKM in the germline V gene. The CDR3 DNA reads TGTGCCAGCAGTTTCCCCGACAGGGGACGCGCCGGGGAGCTGTTTTTT. Translation: CASSFPDRGRAGELFF.

The J gene is TRBJ1-2, the V gene TRBV30, with D perhaps TRBD1 (6 bases). V dropped 0 bases and J dropped 7 bases, with 15 bases sitting between them. The CDR3 spans 14 residues. Per the germline V gene, CDR1 is GTSNPN and CDR2 is SVGIG (reference sequence). The CDR3 sequence is CAWSVLGGNGGYTF. The CDR3 DNA follows: TGTGCCTGGAGTGTACTTGGGGGCAATGGTGGCTACACCTTC.